The sequence of this T cell receptor beta chain was determined in a study of blood T cell repertoires in COVID-19. Across the study: Sources were T cells, B-cell-depleted T cells, or PBMCs; the material itself was cDNA or gDNA.

How the authors handled the data: Reference gene primer amplification yielded estimated nucleated cell counts. Profiling relied on immunoSEQ multiplex PCR, and the TCRdb table lists in-frame clones only, not all of them. Clone size and the V and J calls come from that table; the DNA yielded D and trimming. The data show about 70,000 clones, more than 75% seen once. Comments on this clone: The same CDR3 can be traced to other DNA sequences in this sample.

The CDR3 runs 14 residues. CDR1 and CDR2 (germline): SGHTA, FQGNSA. With V trimmed by 4 bases and J by 4 bases, 5 bases remained unmatched. V gene TRBV7-2 combines with J gene TRBJ2-3; 7 positions match TRBD2. Sequences were obtained from peripheral blood. The TCR was taken from a human donor in a cohort sampled during active COVID-19. The CDR3 sequence: CASSSRLAPDTQYF. CDR3 in DNA: TGTGCCAGCAGCTCGCGACTAGCCCCAGATACGCAGTATTTT.